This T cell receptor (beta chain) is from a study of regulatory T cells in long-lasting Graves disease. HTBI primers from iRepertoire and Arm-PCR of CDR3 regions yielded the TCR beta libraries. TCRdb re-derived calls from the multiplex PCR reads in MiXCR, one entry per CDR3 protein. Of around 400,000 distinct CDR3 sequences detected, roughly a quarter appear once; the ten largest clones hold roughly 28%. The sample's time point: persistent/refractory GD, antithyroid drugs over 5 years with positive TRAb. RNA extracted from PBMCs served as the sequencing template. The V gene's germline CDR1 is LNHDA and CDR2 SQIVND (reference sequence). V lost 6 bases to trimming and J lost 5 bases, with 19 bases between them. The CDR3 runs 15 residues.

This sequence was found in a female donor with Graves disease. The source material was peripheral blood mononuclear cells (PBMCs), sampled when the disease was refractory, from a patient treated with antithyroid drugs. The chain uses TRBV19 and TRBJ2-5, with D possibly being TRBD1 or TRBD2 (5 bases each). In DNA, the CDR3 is TGTGCCAGTAGCGAACCGGGGCGGACGACTGAGACCCAGTACTTC. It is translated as CASSEPGRTTETQYF.